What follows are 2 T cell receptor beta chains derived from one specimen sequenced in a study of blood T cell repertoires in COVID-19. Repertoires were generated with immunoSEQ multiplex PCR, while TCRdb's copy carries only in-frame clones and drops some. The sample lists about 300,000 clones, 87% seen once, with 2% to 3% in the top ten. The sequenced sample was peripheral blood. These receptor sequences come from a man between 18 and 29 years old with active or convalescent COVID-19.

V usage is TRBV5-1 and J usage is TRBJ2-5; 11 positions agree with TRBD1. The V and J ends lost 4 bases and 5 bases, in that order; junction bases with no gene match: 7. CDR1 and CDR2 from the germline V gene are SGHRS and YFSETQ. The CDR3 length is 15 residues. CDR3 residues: CASSQGQGARETQYF. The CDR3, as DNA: TGCGCCAGCAGCCAAGGACAGGGGGCGAGGGAGACCCAGTACTTC.

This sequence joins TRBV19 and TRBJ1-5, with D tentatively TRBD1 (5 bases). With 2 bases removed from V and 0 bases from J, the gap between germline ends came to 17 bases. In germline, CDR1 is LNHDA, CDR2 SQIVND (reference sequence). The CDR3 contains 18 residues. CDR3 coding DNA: TGTGCCAGTAGTATAAGGGGCAGCTGCTACCATAGCAATCAGCCCCAGCATTTT. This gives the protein CASSIRGSCYHSNQPQHF.